The next 5 T cell receptor beta chains were all read from a single sample in a study of blood T cells in healthy people across ages. Next came a second PCR, run for about 7 to 12 cycles, which used a sample-barcoded 5' primer along with a J-beta primer mix. TCRdb called the 5' RACE reads again in MiXCR, with one record for every CDR3 protein. In the table there are about 930,000 distinct CDR3 sequences, 25% to 35% of which are singletons. Another study also made use of these data, one on T cells of mothers and their children.

The material sequenced was blood. These receptors came from a woman aged 40 to 49 in good health.

This clonotype was counted many times. This chain links TRBV7-2 with TRBJ2-7, with 9 bases lining up with TRBD2. The CDR3 runs to 15 residues. Trimming removed 7 bases from V and 1 base from J; junction bases left unmatched: 8. Looked up from germline, CDR1 is SGHTA and CDR2 is FQGNSA. CDR3 sequence reads: CASNLGSGGSYEQYF. For the CDR3, the DNA is TGTGCCAGCAACTTGGGTAGCGGGGGATCCTACGAGCAGTACTTC.

The chain employs TRBV5-1 and TRBJ2-1; 8 positions agree with TRBD1. The CDR3 sequence is 13 residues long. From germline, CDR1 is SGHRS and CDR2 YFSETQ. V lost 1 base to trimming and J lost 9 bases; unmatched junction nucleotides: 3. For the CDR3, the DNA is TGCGCCAGCAGCTTGTCAGGGGGCAGTGAGCAGTTCTTC. This codes for CASSLSGGSEQFF.

The J gene is TRBJ1-4, the V gene TRBV11-2; D is uncertain. Germline CDR1 is SGHAT and CDR2 is FQNNGV. The ends were cut back, 0 bases at V and 7 bases at J, with 12 bases in the middle. This CDR3 contains 15 residues. CDR3: CASSLDLGGREKLFF. As DNA, the CDR3 is TGTGCCAGCAGCTTAGATCTTGGAGGGCGTGAAAAACTGTTTTTT.

This chain uses TRBV6-6 with TRBJ1-1; D ambiguous. Between the trimmed V and J ends, which lost 9 bases and 1 base, there was a span of 6 bases. CDR1 and CDR2 from the germline V gene are MNHNY and SVGAGI (reference sequence). The CDR3 has 11 amino acids. The CDR3: CASLWNTEAFF. DNA of the CDR3: TGTGCCAGTCTCTGGAACACTGAAGCTTTCTTT.

This clonotype was picked up many times. V usage is TRBV27 and J usage is TRBJ2-7; no clear D. V gave up 5 bases and J gave up 2 bases, with 10 bases separating them. This CDR3 contains 13 residues. Germline CDR1 reads MNHEY; CDR2 reads SMNVEV (reference sequence). The CDR3 is CASSRIEAYEQYF. The DNA of the CDR3 is TGTGCCAGCAGTCGAATAGAAGCCTACGAGCAGTACTTC.